Presented here are 26 T cell receptor beta chains from one specimen sequenced in a study of T cells in Graves' hyperthyroidism and ophthalmopathy. The CDR3 regions of TCR beta were amplified from RNA transcripts. With the HTBI primer set, the TCR CDR3 went through a first round of RT-PCR. One entry per CDR3 protein, called by TCRdb with MiXCR from the multiplex PCR reads. The repertoire holds 800,000 or so distinct CDR3 sequences, with roughly 37% as singletons. The sample comprised blood. These receptor sequences come from a man between 18 and 35 years old with Graves' hyperthyroidism.

This clonotype was counted a few times. V gene TRBV28 combines with J gene TRBJ1-6; no clear D. The germline V gene has CDR1 MDHEN and CDR2 SYDVKM. With 1 base removed from V and 8 bases from J, the gap between germline ends came to 9 bases. This CDR3 spans 14 amino acids. The CDR3 DNA sequence: TGTGCCAGCAGTTTATCGTTAGCTTATTCACCCCTCCACTTT. Translation gives CASSLSLAYSPLHF.

The rearrangement uses TRBV2 and TRBJ2-7, with 11 positions matching TRBD1. V was clipped by 5 bases and J by 5 bases; unmatched bases: 11. This CDR3 has 16 amino acids. The germline CDR1 and CDR2 sequences are SNHLY and FYNNEI. Here the CDR3 DNA reads TGTGCCAGCAGTTACTCACCCACGGGACAGGGGGACGAGCAGTACTTC. This translates into CASSYSPTGQGDEQYF.

This clonotype has ten or more counts. V usage is TRBV7-9 and J usage is TRBJ2-7, with D possibly being TRBD2 (5 bases). Trimming removed 0 bases at V and 6 bases at J, with 12 bases between. There are 14 residues in the CDR3. Germline CDR1 reads SEHNR; CDR2 reads FQNEAQ (reference sequence). The CDR3 DNA reads TGTGCCAGCAGCTTAGCGAACGGGGTTGGCGAGCAGTACTTC. Encoded protein: CASSLANGVGEQYF.

This chain uses TRBV7-2 with TRBJ1-3; possibly TRBD1 for D (5 bases). The germline V gene encodes CDR1 SGHTA and CDR2 FQGNSA. Trimming took off 4 bases at V and 7 bases at J, with 17 bases between the two ends. CDR3 length equals 15 residues. In nucleotides, the CDR3 is TGTGCCAGCAGCTCAGTCGCGACAGTTGCTAACACCATATATTTT. Protein product: CASSSVATVANTIYF.

Of note for this clonotype: This may be a read error, as it is one base from a much larger clone. The V call is TRBV7-9, the J call TRBJ1-6; TRBD1 aligns across 7 bases. The CDR3 has 16 amino acids. Germline loops: CDR1 SEHNR, CDR2 FQNEAQ (reference sequence). In DNA, the CDR3 is TGTGCCAGGAGCTTAGGAACCGGGACAGATAATTCACCCCTCCACTTT. It encodes CARSLGTGTDNSPLHF.

As for this clonotype: This may stem from a read error, because a much larger clone lies one nucleotide away. The V and J genes are TRBV19 and TRBJ1-1; 7 nucleotides agree with TRBD1. Germline V gene lookup returns CDR1 LNHDA and CDR2 SQIVND (reference sequence). The CDR3 sequence is 15 residues long. In nucleotides, the CDR3 is TGTGCCAGTAAGGAGAGGGGGCCTCGTGGGACTGAAGCTCTCTTT. Its translation is CASKERGPRGTEALF.

V and J are TRBV29-1 and TRBJ1-2, with 7 bases lining up with TRBD1. CDR3 length: 13 amino acids. After removal of 4 bases from V and 6 bases from J, the junction contained 8 bases not matched to a gene. CDR1 and CDR2 from the germline V gene are SQVTM and ANQGSEA. CDR3 sequence (DNA): TGCAGCGTTGCGGCCAACAGGGGCCATGGCTACACCTTC. Translated: CSVAANRGHGYTF. Based on the CDR3 plus reference TRBV29-1 and TRBJ1-2, the full variable domain is SAVISQKPSRDICQRGTSLTIQCQVDSQVTMMFWYRQQPGQSLTLIATANQGSEATYESGFVIDKFPISRPNLTFSTLTVSNMSPEDSSIYLCSVAANRGHGYTFGSGTRLTVV.

The sample holds many counts of this clonotype. The rearrangement uses TRBV9 and TRBJ2-6; D remains ambiguous. The CDR3 extends over 14 amino acids. V was shortened by 3 bases and J by 2 bases, with 6 bases between the two germline ends. In germline, CDR1 is SGDLS, CDR2 YYNGEE. The CDR3 DNA reads as TGTGCCAGCAGCGACGACACTGGGGCCAACGTCCTGACTTTC. Residues: CASSDDTGANVLTF.

This chain uses TRBV20-1 with TRBJ1-1; D is perhaps TRBD1 (6 bases). Per the germline V gene, CDR1 is DFQATT and CDR2 is SNEGSKA (reference sequence). The CDR3 has 15 residues. V lost 0 bases, J lost 0 bases, and 11 bases lay in between. The CDR3 reads CSARDEAGVNTEAFF. CDR3 coding DNA: TGCAGTGCTAGAGATGAGGCAGGGGTGAACACTGAAGCTTTCTTT.

Ten or more counts support this clonotype. The V call is TRBV10-3, the J call TRBJ2-5; TRBD2 might be the D (6 bases). V was shortened by 4 bases and J by 2 bases, with 8 bases between the two germline ends. Germline CDR1 is ENHRY and CDR2 is SYGVKD. The CDR3 is 13 amino acids. The CDR3 coding sequence is TGTGCCATCAGTGGGGGGGAGCAAGAGACCCAGTACTTC. It yields the protein CAISGGEQETQYF.

At least ten counts were recorded for this clonotype. The chain combines TRBV20-1 with TRBJ1-4; D remains unclear. CDR3 length: 13 amino acids. CDR1 DFQATT and CDR2 SNEGSKA come from the germline V gene (reference sequence). The DNA for the CDR3 is TGCAGCGCCTCGACGCCAACTAATGAAAAACTGTTTTTT. As protein: CSASTPTNEKLFF.

This chain links TRBV6-5 with TRBJ1-4; D gene ambiguous. The CDR3 loop spans 16 amino acids. CDR1 MNHEY and CDR2 SVGAGI come from the germline V gene. V was clipped by 5 bases and J by 0 bases, with 13 bases between them. DNA of the CDR3: TGTGCCAGCAGTAACCTCCCCGGCTCAACTAATGAAAAACTGTTTTTT. Encoded protein: CASSNLPGSTNEKLFF.

The sample holds many counts of this clonotype. The chain is built from TRBV7-8 and TRBJ1-1; D gene ambiguous. This CDR3 has 12 amino acids. CDR1 is SGHVS and CDR2 is FQNEAQ in the germline V gene. Trimming removed 1 base at V and 10 bases at J, with 10 bases between. CDR3 DNA: TGTGCCAGCAGCTTAGATCCCGGGTCAGCTTTCTTT. Amino acids: CASSLDPGSAFF.

The chain uses TRBV7-9 and TRBJ2-6; 7 bases fit TRBD1. With V trimmed by 5 bases and J by 2 bases, 18 bases remained unmatched. This CDR3 contains 20 residues. Germline V gene lookup returns CDR1 SEHNR and CDR2 FQNEAQ (reference sequence). CDR3 in amino acids: CASSTSRTGTSIAGANVLTF. CDR3 nucleotide sequence: TGTGCCAGCAGCACCTCCCGGACAGGAACAAGTATAGCTGGGGCCAACGTCCTGACTTTC.

This clonotype was detected a few times. The chain combines TRBV29-1 with TRBJ2-2; D is tentatively TRBD1 or TRBD2 (6 bases each). Germline-derived CDR1 and CDR2 are SQVTM and ANQGSEA. The V and J ends lost 5 bases and 3 bases respectively, with 22 bases between them. This CDR3 is 17 amino acids long. CDR3 DNA sequence: TGCAGCGTTAAAACCCGGGGGCAGGGTCGGTACACCGGGGAGCTGTTTTTT. Protein product: CSVKTRGQGRYTGELFF.

This clonotype turned up a few times. The chain couples TRBV7-9 to TRBJ1-1, with D possibly matching TRBD1 (6 bases). The V end was cut by 5 bases, the J end by 6 bases, with 22 bases between. The CDR3 runs to 16 residues. CDR1 and CDR2 from the germline V gene are SEHNR and FQNEAQ (reference sequence). The CDR3, as DNA: TGTGCCAGCAGCCAAGGGGGGGCCAGGATGGGCGCTGAAGCTTTCTTT. It encodes CASSQGGARMGAEAFF.

This clonotype has only one observation. The gene calls are TRBV2 and TRBJ2-3, with a tentative D call TRBD2 (5 bases). Germline V lookup: CDR1 SNHLY, CDR2 FYNNEI. V was cut by 6 bases and J by 0 bases, with 13 bases left in between. The CDR3 spans 15 residues. CDR3 loop: CASSPMTTSTDTQYF. In nucleotides, the CDR3 is TGTGCCAGCAGCCCCATGACTACCAGCACAGATACGCAGTATTTT. Based on the CDR3 plus reference TRBV2 and TRBJ2-3, the full variable domain is EPEVTQTPSHQVTQMGQEVILRCVPISNHLYFYWYRQILGQKVEFLVSFYNNEISEKSEIFDDQFSVERPDGSNFTLKIRSTKLEDSAMYFCASSPMTTSTDTQYFGPGTRLTVL.

Written as DNA, the CDR3 is TGTGCCAGCAGTGAATACAGGGGGGGAGGGCTCCTCCACTTT. It codes for CASSEYRGGGLLHF. The chain joins TRBV6-5 to TRBJ1-6; 8 positions agree with TRBD1. The CDR3 is 14 amino acids. Losses at the gene ends were 5 bases for V and 15 bases for J; bases not matched to a gene: 12. Germline lookup yields CDR1 MNHEY and CDR2 SVGAGI.

J is TRBJ1-2 and V is TRBV5-4; possibly TRBD1 for D (6 bases). V lost 0 bases to trimming and J lost 7 bases, with 16 bases between them. The germline gives CDR1 SGHNT, CDR2 YYREEE (reference sequence). This CDR3 has 15 amino acids. The CDR3 nucleotides read TGTGCCAGCAGCTTGGAGGCCCTCAGGGGCGGTGGCTACACCTTC. Amino acids: CASSLEALRGGGYTF.

This clonotype has at least ten counts. V is TRBV2 and J is TRBJ2-5; no clear D gene. Trimming stripped 5 bases from V and 3 bases from J, with 10 bases between. The V gene's germline CDR1 is SNHLY and CDR2 FYNNEI. This CDR3 is 13 amino acids long. CDR3 sequence: CASSSERKETQYF. Here the CDR3 DNA reads TGTGCCAGCAGTTCTGAACGGAAAGAGACCCAGTACTTC.

This clonotype was seen ten or more times. This chain connects TRBV19 to TRBJ1-5; TRBD1 matches at 10 bases. Germline lookup yields CDR1 LNHDA and CDR2 SQIVND (reference sequence). V trimming: 5 bases; J trimming: 5 bases; junction bases outside the gene matches: 9. The CDR3 loop spans 16 amino acids. The DNA for the CDR3 is TGTGCCAGTAGTCCCCGGGACAGGGGAAGGGATCAGCCCCAGCATTTT. As protein: CASSPRDRGRDQPQHF.

As for this clonotype: The junction departs from germline at one end; a sequencing error may be responsible. The rearrangement uses TRBV10-3 and TRBJ2-3, with D unresolved. The CDR3 runs to 17 residues. Germline CDR1 is ENHRY and CDR2 is SYGVKD. CDR3 residues: CATSESRSSGPPDTQYF. DNA for the CDR3: TGTGCCACCAGTGAGTCTAGATCTAGTGGGCCCCCAGATACGCAGTATTTT.

The chain joins TRBV29-1 to TRBJ2-7; D might be TRBD1 (5 bases). CDR1 is SQVTM, CDR2 ANQGSEA, per germline. This CDR3 comprises 12 residues. V dropped 6 bases and J dropped 3 bases, with 12 bases sitting between them. CDR3 nucleotides: TGCAGCGTCGCTACAGGAGACTACGAGCAGTACTTC. Protein product: CSVATGDYEQYF.

The count of this clonotype is one. This chain links TRBV25-1 with TRBJ2-2, with a tentative D call TRBD2 (6 bases). V was clipped by 3 bases and J by 6 bases, with 17 bases between them. Germline values: CDR1 MGHDK, CDR2 SYGVNS. The CDR3 covers 16 residues. DNA for the CDR3: TGTGCCAGCAGTGAGGGGGTGGGGAGGTTCCCCGGGGAGCTGTTTTTT. This sequence encodes CASSEGVGRFPGELFF.

This clonotype was seen ten or more times. The rearrangement joins TRBV2 to TRBJ1-5, with a weak D call TRBD1 (5 bases). The CDR3 has 15 amino acids. Germline V gene data show CDR1 as SNHLY and CDR2 as FYNNEI. Trimming took 6 bases from V and 1 from J, leaving 13 bases between them. The CDR3 region has the DNA TGTGCCAGCAGCCGCGACTCAGGGAGCAATCAGCCCCAGCATTTT. As protein: CASSRDSGSNQPQHF.

The chain carries TRBV7-2 and TRBJ2-7; D perhaps matches TRBD2 (7 bases). Trimming removed 3 bases at V and 4 bases at J, with 19 bases between. Germline V gene sequence: CDR1 SGHTA, CDR2 FQGNSA. This CDR3 is 16 amino acids long. This chain's CDR3 is CASSLHPGGGSYEQYF. CDR3 coding DNA: TGTGCCAGCAGCTTGCACCCTGGCGGGGGCTCGTACGAGCAGTACTTC. The full variable domain, with the rest looked up from reference TRBV7-2 and TRBJ2-7, is GAGVSQSPSNKVTEKGKDVELRCDPISGHTALYWYRQSLGQGLEFLIYFQGNSAPDKSGLPSDRFSAERTGGSVSTLTIQRTQQEDSAVYLCASSLHPGGGSYEQYFGPGTRLTVT.